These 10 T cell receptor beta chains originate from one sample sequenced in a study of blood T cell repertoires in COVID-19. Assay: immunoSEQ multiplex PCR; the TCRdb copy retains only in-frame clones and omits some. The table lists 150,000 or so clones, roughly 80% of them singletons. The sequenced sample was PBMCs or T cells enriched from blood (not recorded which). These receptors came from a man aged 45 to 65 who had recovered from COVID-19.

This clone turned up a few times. CDR3 nucleotide sequence: TGCGCCAGCAGCCAGACTAGCAATGAGCAGTTCTTC. Residues: CASSQTSNEQFF. The chain uses TRBV5-1 and TRBJ2-1; tentative D call: TRBD2 (6 bases). CDR1 and CDR2 from the germline V gene are SGHRS and YFSETQ. Trimming left V 4 bases short and J 6 bases short, with 8 bases between. The CDR3 extends over 12 amino acids.

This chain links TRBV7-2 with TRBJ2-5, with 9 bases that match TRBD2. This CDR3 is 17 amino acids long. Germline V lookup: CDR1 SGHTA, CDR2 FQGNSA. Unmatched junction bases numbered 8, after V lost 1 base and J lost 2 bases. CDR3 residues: CASSLGASSGNQETQYF. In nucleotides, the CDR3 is TGTGCCAGCAGCTTAGGGGCGTCTAGCGGGAATCAAGAGACCCAGTACTTC.

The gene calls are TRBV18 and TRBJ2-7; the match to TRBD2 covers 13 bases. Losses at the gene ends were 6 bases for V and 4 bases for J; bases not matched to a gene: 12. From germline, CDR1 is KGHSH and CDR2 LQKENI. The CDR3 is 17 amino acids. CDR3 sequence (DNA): TGTGCCAGCTCCGGTACTAGCGGGGGGGCAATCGGATACGAGCAGTACTTC. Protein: CASSGTSGGAIGYEQYF.

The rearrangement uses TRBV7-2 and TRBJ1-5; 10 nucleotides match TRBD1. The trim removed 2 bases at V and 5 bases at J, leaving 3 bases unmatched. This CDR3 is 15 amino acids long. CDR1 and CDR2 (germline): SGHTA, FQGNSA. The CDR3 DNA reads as TGTGCCAGCAGCTTAACAGGGACAGGGGATCAGCCCCAGCATTTT. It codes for CASSLTGTGDQPQHF.

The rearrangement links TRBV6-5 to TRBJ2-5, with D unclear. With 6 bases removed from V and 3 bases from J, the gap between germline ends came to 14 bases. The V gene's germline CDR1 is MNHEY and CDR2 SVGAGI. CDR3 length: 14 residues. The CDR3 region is CASRPHVSKETQYF. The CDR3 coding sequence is TGTGCCAGCAGACCACACGTCTCCAAAGAGACCCAGTACTTC.

This CDR3 is CSASREGPGSEAFF. As DNA, the CDR3 is TGCAGTGCTAGTAGGGAGGGCCCCGGATCTGAAGCTTTCTTT. The chain combines TRBV20-1 with TRBJ1-1, with D uncertain. Germline-derived CDR1 and CDR2 are DFQATT and SNEGSKA (reference sequence). The V and J ends lost 3 bases and 6 bases respectively, with 17 bases between them. This CDR3 contains 14 residues.

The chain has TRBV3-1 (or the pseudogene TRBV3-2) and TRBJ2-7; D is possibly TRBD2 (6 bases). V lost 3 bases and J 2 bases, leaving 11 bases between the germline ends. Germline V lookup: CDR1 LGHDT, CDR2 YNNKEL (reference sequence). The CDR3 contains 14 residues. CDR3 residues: CASSQAGLPYEQYF. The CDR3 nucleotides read TGTGCCAGCAGCCAGGCAGGACTACCCTACGAGCAGTACTTC.

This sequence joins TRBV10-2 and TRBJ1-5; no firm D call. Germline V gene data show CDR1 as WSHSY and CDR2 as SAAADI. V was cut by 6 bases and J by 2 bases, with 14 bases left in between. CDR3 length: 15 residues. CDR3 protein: CASSRIGEGNQPQHF. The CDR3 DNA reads TGCGCCAGCAGCCGAATCGGGGAAGGCAATCAGCCCCAGCATTTT.

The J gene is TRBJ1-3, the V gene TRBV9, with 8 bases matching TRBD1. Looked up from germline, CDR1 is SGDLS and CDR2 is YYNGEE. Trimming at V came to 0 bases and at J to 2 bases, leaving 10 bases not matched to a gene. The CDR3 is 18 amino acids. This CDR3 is CASSVGSGGQAAGNTIYF. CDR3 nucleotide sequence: TGTGCCAGCAGCGTAGGGTCTGGGGGACAGGCGGCTGGAAACACCATATATTTT.

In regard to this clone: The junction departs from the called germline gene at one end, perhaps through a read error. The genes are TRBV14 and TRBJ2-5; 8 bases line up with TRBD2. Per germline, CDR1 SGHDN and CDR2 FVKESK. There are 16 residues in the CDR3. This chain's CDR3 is CASRQGAGGSGETQYF. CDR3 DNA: TGTGCCAGCCGCCAAGGTGCGGGGGGATCCGGAGAGACCCAGTACTTC.